This T cell receptor beta chain was found in a study of blood T cells in healthy people across ages. Germline V gene sequence: CDR1 DFQATT, CDR2 SNEGSKA (reference sequence). This CDR3 has 15 amino acids. V was pared by 4 bases and J by 4 bases, with 6 bases of the junction left unmatched. A J-beta primer mix and a sample-barcoded 5' primer were used in a second PCR of roughly 7 to 12 cycles. Each CDR3 protein is one row after TCRdb ran MiXCR on the 5' RACE reads. This sample has roughly 790,000 distinct CDR3 sequences; approximately 43% occur once, and the top ten carry 20% to 25%. Sequencing was performed on blood. The chain combines TRBV20-1 with TRBJ2-3; 12 nucleotides line up with TRBD2. This clonotype was obtained from a woman aged 55 to 70 in good health. CDR3 sequence: CSATLTSGRPDTQYF. CDR3 bases: TGCAGTGCTACCTTGACTAGCGGGAGACCAGATACGCAGTATTTT.